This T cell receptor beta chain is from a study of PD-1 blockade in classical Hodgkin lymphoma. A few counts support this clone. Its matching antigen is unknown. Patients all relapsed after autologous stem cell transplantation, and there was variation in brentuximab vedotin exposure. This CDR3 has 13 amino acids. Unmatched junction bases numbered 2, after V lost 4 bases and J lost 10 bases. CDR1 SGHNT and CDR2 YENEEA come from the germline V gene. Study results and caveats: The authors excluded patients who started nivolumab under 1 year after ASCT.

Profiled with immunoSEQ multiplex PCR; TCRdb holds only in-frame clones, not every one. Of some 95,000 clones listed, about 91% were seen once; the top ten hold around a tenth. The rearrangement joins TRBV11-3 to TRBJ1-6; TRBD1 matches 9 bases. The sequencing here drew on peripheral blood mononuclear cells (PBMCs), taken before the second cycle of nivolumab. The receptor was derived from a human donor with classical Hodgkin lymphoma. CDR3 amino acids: CASSSDRGSPLHF. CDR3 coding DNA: TGTGCCAGCAGCTCGGACAGGGGCTCACCCCTCCACTTT. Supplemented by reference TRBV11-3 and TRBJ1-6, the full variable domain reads EAGVVQSPRYKIIEKKQPVAFWCNPISGHNTLYWYLQNLGQGPELLIRYENEEAVDDSQLPKDRFSAERLKGVDSTLKIQPAELGDSAVYLCASSSDRGSPLHFGNGTRLTVT.